This entry lists 16 T cell receptor beta chains sequenced from one sample in a study of cytomegalovirus exposure and HLA in healthy donors. Researchers ran the PCR with 60 Vbeta and 13 Jbeta primers. The method was immunoSEQ multiplex PCR; TCRdb's version includes in-frame clones alone and lacks a portion of them. The sample contains some 130,000 clones, around 84% of which appear only once. The specimen was PBMCs. The receptors were gathered from a woman aged 25-40 years in good health and CMV-seropositive.

V and J are TRBV6-1 and TRBJ1-2, with D hard to call. The CDR3 consists of 9 residues. CDR1 is MNHNS, CDR2 SASEGT, per germline. V was trimmed by 7 bases and J by 8 bases, leaving 5 bases between them. The CDR3 sequence is CASNLGYTF. DNA for the CDR3: TGTGCCAGCAATCTGGGCTACACCTTC.

This sequence joins TRBV19 and TRBJ2-3, with TRBD1 matching 8 bases. V was clipped by 8 bases and J by 0 bases; unmatched bases: 7. Germline V CDR1 and CDR2: LNHDA, SQIVND (reference sequence). The CDR3 totals 15 residues. This CDR3 is CASRPGTGSTDTQYF. CDR3 in DNA: TGTGCCAGTCGGCCCGGGACAGGAAGCACAGATACGCAGTATTTT.

This clone occurred once. The chain couples TRBV4-2 to TRBJ1-5; possibly TRBD1 for D (6 bases). With 0 bases removed from V and 6 bases from J, the gap between germline ends came to 12 bases. Germline V gene lookup returns CDR1 LGHNA and CDR2 YNFKEQ. The CDR3 covers 15 residues. This CDR3 is CASSQEGRGGQPQHF. In DNA, the CDR3 is TGTGCCAGCAGCCAAGAGGGGAGGGGGGGTCAGCCCCAGCATTTT.

V gene TRBV5-1 combines with J gene TRBJ1-2; TRBD1 aligns across 9 bases. The CDR3 has 18 residues. J gave up 4 bases and V 0 bases, and 13 bases lay outside the gene matches. Germline CDR1 reads SGHRS; CDR2 reads YFSETQ. CDR3 in DNA: TGCGCCAGCAGCTTGGCCTCGGGACAGGGACGTTTTGCCTATGGCTACACCTTC. Translating it yields CASSLASGQGRFAYGYTF.

The V and J genes are TRBV11-2 and TRBJ2-2; 7 bases are shared with TRBD1. CDR1 and CDR2 (germline): SGHAT, FQNNGV. V lost 1 base, J lost 5 bases, and 1 base stayed unmatched. This CDR3 is built from 14 residues. The CDR3 region has the DNA TGTGCCAGCAGCTTAGCGGGACAGACCGGGGAGCTGTTTTTT. Its translation is CASSLAGQTGELFF.

The chain couples TRBV5-1 to TRBJ2-7; 7 bases line up with TRBD1. CDR3 size: 15 residues. The germline V gene has CDR1 SGHRS and CDR2 YFSETQ. V lost 3 bases and J lost 7; bases outside the gene matches: 13. The CDR3 protein is CASSSRDRPSGEQYF. As DNA, the CDR3 is TGCGCCAGCAGCTCCCGGGACAGACCCTCTGGGGAGCAGTACTTC.

This clone appeared a single time. This chain connects TRBV6-6 to TRBJ2-2, with 8 bases aligning to TRBD1. V lost 10 bases and J lost 2; bases outside the gene matches: 9. The CDR3 is 15 residues long. Germline V gene sequence: CDR1 MNHNY, CDR2 SVGAGI (reference sequence). CDR3 protein: CATKRQGLNTGELFF. The CDR3 nucleotides are TGTGCCACCAAAAGACAGGGGCTTAACACCGGGGAGCTGTTTTTT.

The rearrangement uses TRBV5-1 and TRBJ1-1; D is possibly TRBD1 (6 bases). V was cut by 5 bases and J by 0 bases, with 14 bases left in between. CDR3 size: 15 residues. CDR1 and CDR2 from the germline V gene are SGHRS and YFSETQ. CDR3 DNA: TGCGCCAGCAGGAATTCGACAGGACTGAACACTGAAGCTTTCTTT. It codes for CASRNSTGLNTEAFF.

The chain combines TRBV6-5 with TRBJ1-5; D remains ambiguous. The V end lost 0 bases, the J end lost 7 bases, and 10 bases lay between the germline ends. The CDR3 covers 14 residues. CDR1 is MNHEY, CDR2 SVGAGI, per germline. The CDR3, as DNA: TGTGCCAGCAGTTACTCGGGCAGCAGCCAGCCCCAGCATTTT. It specifies CASSYSGSSQPQHF.

The rearrangement links TRBV4-2 to TRBJ1-2; 9 bases fit TRBD1. In germline, CDR1 is LGHNA, CDR2 YNFKEQ. V was pared by 4 bases and J by 8 bases, with 11 bases of the junction left unmatched. This CDR3 is built from 15 residues. CDR3 in amino acids: CASSPGRDRVTGYTF. CDR3 nucleotide sequence: TGTGCCAGCAGCCCAGGCCGGGACAGGGTGACGGGCTACACCTTC.

The chain has TRBV7-9 and TRBJ2-1; 7 bases match TRBD1. Germline trimming cut 5 bases from V and 4 bases from J; bases unmatched to any gene: 14. The CDR3 runs 17 residues. The germline V gene encodes CDR1 SEHNR and CDR2 FQNEAQ (reference sequence). The CDR3 region has the DNA TGTGCCAGCAGCCCTCCCCTCCTCGTGGACAGGTACAATGAGCAGTTCTTC. Protein: CASSPPLLVDRYNEQFF.

This clone was seen more than once but under ten times. The genes are TRBV6-1 and TRBJ1-1, with D tentatively TRBD1 (5 bases). Trimming removed 10 bases from V and 5 bases from J, with 20 bases in between. Germline values: CDR1 MNHNS, CDR2 SASEGT. CDR3 length equals 14 residues. Here the CDR3 reads CATQDPGRGTEAFF. Here the CDR3 DNA reads TGTGCCACCCAGGATCCAGGACGGGGGACTGAAGCTTTCTTT.

The rearrangement joins TRBV5-1 to TRBJ2-5; 7 nucleotides line up with TRBD2. CDR3 length: 14 residues. The V gene end was trimmed by 7 bases and the J gene end by 3 bases; junction bases not matched to a gene: 9. Germline loops: CDR1 SGHRS, CDR2 YFSETQ. The CDR3 here is CASALGRAKETQYF. The CDR3 bases are TGCGCCAGCGCCCTTGGGAGGGCAAAAGAGACCCAGTACTTC.

The chain carries TRBV6-5 and TRBJ2-6; 7 bases align to TRBD1. Germline CDR1 MNHEY, CDR2 SVGAGI. The CDR3 is made up of 15 amino acids. Trimming at V came to 4 bases and at J to 2 bases, leaving 2 bases not matched to a gene. DNA for the CDR3: TGTGCCAGCAGTTTCCAGGGGGCTGGGGCCAACGTCCTGACTTTC. Amino acid sequence: CASSFQGAGANVLTF.

The rearrangement links TRBV5-6 to TRBJ2-5, with 8 bases fitting TRBD2. CDR1 is SGHDT and CDR2 is YYEEEE in the germline V gene. The CDR3 length is 15 residues. V was pared by 3 bases and J by 0 bases, with 4 bases of the junction left unmatched. The CDR3 is CASSSTRGDQETQYF. The CDR3 bases are TGTGCCAGCAGCTCAACGCGGGGGGACCAAGAGACCCAGTACTTC.

The genes are TRBV9 and TRBJ2-3, with 7 bases identical to TRBD1. The CDR3 has 15 amino acids. The V segment lost 4 bases and the J segment 0 bases; nucleotides outside the gene matches: 5. The germline V gene has CDR1 SGDLS and CDR2 YYNGEE. As DNA, the CDR3 is TGTGCCAGCAGCAGCCGGGACAGAAGCACAGATACGCAGTATTTT. This codes for CASSSRDRSTDTQYF.